This T cell receptor (beta chain) originates from a study of sequential checkpoint blockade in melanoma. Study summary: Patients were randomized 1:1 to nivolumab-then-ipilimumab or ipilimumab-then-nivolumab first-line.

The treatment here: randomized to nivolumab then ipilimumab (arm A) or the reverse (arm B). Sorted cells were live CD3+CD8+, lacking CD19 and CD56, from PBMCs. This clone has a handful of counts. Clones were sequenced by immunoSEQ multiplex PCR, and TCRdb holds only the in-frame ones, with some missing. The table shows 17,000 or so clones, with around 80% occurring only once. In germline, CDR1 is MNHEY, CDR2 SMNVEV (reference sequence). This CDR3 contains 14 residues. V dropped 6 bases and J dropped 5; count of bases not matched to a gene: 9. The sample in question was CD8+ T cells sorted from blood (inferred from file names), obtained from a patient given nivolumab and ipilimumab in sequence. The TCR originated in a human donor with melanoma. The rearrangement links TRBV27 to TRBJ1-1; 7 positions match TRBD1. The CDR3 nucleotides read TGTGCCAGCAGCCACAGACAGGGTCGAACTGAAGCTTTCTTT. Amino acids: CASSHRQGRTEAFF.